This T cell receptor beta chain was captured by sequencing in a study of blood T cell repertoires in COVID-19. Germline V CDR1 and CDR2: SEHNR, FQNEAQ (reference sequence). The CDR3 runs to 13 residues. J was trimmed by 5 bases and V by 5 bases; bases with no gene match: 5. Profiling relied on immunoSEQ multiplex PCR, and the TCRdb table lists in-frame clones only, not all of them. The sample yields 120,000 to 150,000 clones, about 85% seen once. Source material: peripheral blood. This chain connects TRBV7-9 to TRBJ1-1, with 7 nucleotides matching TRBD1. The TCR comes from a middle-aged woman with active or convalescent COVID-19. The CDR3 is CASSPWTGTEAFF. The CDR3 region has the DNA TGTGCCAGCAGCCCTTGGACAGGAACTGAAGCTTTCTTT.